This TCR beta chain was sequenced for a study of OX40 agonist ivuxolimab in advanced cancers. The ends were cut back, 3 bases at V and 6 bases at J, with 11 bases in the middle. Germline V gene data show CDR1 as LNHDA and CDR2 as SQIVND (reference sequence). The length of the CDR3 is 13 residues. Profiling relied on immunoSEQ multiplex PCR, and the TCRdb table lists in-frame clones only, not all of them. The table lists 30,000 or so clones, 84% of them singletons. This material consisted of CD4+ or CD8+ T cells sorted from blood, taken in a trial of the OX40 agonist ivuxolimab. The rearrangement uses TRBV19 and TRBJ1-2; the D is unclear. The sequence came from an adult with an advanced solid tumor such as melanoma, head and neck, liver or kidney cancer. CDR3 sequence reads: CASSMGLLDGYTF. The CDR3 DNA sequence: TGTGCCAGTAGTATGGGGTTACTGGATGGCTACACCTTC.